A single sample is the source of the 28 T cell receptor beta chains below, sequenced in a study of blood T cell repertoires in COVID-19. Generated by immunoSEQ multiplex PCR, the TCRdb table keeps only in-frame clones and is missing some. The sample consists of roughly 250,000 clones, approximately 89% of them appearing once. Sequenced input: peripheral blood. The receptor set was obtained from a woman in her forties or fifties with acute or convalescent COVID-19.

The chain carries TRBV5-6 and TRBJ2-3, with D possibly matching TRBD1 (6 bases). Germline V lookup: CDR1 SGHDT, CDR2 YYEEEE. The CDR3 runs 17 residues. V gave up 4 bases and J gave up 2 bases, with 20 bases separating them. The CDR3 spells CASSVPGQGRSTDTQYF. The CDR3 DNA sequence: TGTGCCAGCAGCGTCCCGGGGCAGGGGCGGTCCACAGATACGCAGTATTTT.

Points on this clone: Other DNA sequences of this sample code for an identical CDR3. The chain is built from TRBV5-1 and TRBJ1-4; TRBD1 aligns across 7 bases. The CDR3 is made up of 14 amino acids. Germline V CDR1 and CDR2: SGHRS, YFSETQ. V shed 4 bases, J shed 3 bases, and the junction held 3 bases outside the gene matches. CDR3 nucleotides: TGCGCCAGCAGCCTCCAGGGGGCTAATGAAAAACTGTTTTTT. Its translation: CASSLQGANEKLFF.

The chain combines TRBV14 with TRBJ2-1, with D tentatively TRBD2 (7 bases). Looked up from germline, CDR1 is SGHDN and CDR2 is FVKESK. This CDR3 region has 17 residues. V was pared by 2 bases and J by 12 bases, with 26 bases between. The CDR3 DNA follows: TGTGCCAGCAGCCAAAGGGGGGAGGGATTCCTCGGGACCTGGCAGTTCTTC. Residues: CASSQRGEGFLGTWQFF.

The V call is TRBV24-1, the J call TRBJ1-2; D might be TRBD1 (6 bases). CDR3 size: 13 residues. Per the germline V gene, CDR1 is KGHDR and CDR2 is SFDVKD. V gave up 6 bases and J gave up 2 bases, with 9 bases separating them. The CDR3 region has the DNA TGTGCCACCAGTCCTACAGGGAACTATGGCTACACCTTC. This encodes CATSPTGNYGYTF.

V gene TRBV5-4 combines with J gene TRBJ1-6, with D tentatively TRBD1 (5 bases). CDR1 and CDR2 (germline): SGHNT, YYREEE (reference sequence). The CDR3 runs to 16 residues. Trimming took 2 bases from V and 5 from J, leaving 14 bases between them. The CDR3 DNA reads TGTGCCAGCAGCTTTGGAGGGGCCCTCAATAATTCACCCCTCCACTTT. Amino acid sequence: CASSFGGALNNSPLHF.

DNA of the CDR3: TGCGCCAGCAGCCTCAAGAGGACAGGGGGCCTCGGAAACACCATATATTTT. It is translated as CASSLKRTGGLGNTIYF. The J gene is TRBJ1-3, the V gene TRBV4-1, with 11 positions matching TRBD1. In germline, CDR1 is MGHRA, CDR2 YSYEKL. CDR3 length: 17 amino acids. Trimming took 4 bases from V and 4 from J; bases not matched to a gene: 9.

The CDR3 is CASSIKGTSGNPNTGELFF. CDR3 bases: TGTGCCAGTAGTATAAAGGGAACTAGCGGGAATCCGAACACCGGGGAGCTGTTTTTT. V is TRBV19 and J is TRBJ2-2, with 10 bases that match TRBD2. The CDR3 totals 19 residues. Germline V gene lookup returns CDR1 LNHDA and CDR2 SQIVND (reference sequence). Germline trimming cut 2 bases from V and 0 bases from J; bases unmatched to any gene: 9.

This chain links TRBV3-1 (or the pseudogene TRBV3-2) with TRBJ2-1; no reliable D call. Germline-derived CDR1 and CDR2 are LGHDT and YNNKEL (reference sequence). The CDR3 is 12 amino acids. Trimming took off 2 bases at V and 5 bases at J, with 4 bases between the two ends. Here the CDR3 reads CASSQLNNEQFF. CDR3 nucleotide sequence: TGTGCCAGCAGCCAACTTAACAATGAGCAGTTCTTC.

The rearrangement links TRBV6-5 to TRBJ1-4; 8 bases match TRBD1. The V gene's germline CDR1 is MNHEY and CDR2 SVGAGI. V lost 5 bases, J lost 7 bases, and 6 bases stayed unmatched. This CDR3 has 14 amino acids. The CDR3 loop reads CASSQDRDAEKLFF. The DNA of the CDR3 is TGTGCCAGCAGTCAGGACAGGGACGCTGAAAAACTGTTTTTT.

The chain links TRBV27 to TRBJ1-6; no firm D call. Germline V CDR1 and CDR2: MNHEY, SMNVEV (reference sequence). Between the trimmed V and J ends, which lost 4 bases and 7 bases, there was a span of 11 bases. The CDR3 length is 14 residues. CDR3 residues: CASSSRTRNSPLHF. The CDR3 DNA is TGTGCCAGCAGTTCAAGAACGCGGAATTCACCCCTCCACTTT.

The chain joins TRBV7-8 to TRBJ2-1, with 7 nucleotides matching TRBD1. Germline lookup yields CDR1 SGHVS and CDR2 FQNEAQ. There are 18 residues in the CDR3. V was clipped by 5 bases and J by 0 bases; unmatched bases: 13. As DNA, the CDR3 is TGTGCCAGCAGCCCCATACCCCTGACAGGGAGCTCCTACAATGAGCAGTTCTTC. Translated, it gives CASSPIPLTGSSYNEQFF. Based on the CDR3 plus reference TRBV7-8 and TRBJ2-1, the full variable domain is GAGVSQSPRYKVAKRGQDVALRCDPISGHVSLFWYQQALGQGPEFLTYFQNEAQLDKSGLPSDRFFAERPEGSVSTLKIQRTQQEDSAVYLCASSPIPLTGSSYNEQFFGPGTRLTVL.

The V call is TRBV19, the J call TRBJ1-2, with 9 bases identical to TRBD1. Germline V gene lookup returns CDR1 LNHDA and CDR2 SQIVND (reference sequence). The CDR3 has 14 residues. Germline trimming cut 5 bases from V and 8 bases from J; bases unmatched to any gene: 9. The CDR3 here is CASSLRDRVSGYTF. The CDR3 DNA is TGTGCCAGTAGTCTGCGGGACAGGGTCTCCGGCTACACCTTC.

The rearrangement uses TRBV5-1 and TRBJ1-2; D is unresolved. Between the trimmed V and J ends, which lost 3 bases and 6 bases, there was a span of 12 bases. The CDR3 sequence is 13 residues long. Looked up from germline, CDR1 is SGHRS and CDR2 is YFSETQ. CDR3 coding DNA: TGCGCCAGCAGCTCATGGACTGTCGATGGCTACACCTTC. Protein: CASSSWTVDGYTF.

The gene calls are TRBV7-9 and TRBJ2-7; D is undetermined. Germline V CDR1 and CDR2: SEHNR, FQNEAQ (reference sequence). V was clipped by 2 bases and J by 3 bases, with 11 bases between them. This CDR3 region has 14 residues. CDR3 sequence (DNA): TGTGCCAGCAGCTTATTACAAGCTAGCTACGAGCAGTACTTC. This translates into CASSLLQASYEQYF.

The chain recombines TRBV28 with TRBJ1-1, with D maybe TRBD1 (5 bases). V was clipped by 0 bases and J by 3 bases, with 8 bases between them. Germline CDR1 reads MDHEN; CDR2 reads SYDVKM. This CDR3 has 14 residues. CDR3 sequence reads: CASSLWGGYTEAFF. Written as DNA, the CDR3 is TGTGCCAGCAGTTTATGGGGGGGATACACTGAAGCTTTCTTT.

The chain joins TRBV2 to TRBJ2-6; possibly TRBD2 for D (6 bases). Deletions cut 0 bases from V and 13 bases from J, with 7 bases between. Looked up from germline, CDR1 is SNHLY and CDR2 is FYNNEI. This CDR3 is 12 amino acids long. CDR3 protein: CASSEAGGVLTF. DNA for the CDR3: TGTGCCAGCAGTGAAGCAGGAGGGGTCCTGACTTTC. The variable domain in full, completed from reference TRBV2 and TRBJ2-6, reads EPEVTQTPSHQVTQMGQEVILRCVPISNHLYFYWYRQILGQKVEFLVSFYNNEISEKSEIFDDQFSVERPDGSNFTLKIRSTKLEDSAMYFCASSEAGGVLTFGAGSRLTVL.

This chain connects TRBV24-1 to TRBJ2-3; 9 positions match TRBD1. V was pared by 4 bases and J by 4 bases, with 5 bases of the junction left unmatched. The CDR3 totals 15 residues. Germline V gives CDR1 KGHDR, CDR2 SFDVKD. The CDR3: CATSEGQGWADTQYF. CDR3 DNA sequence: TGTGCCACCAGTGAGGGACAGGGATGGGCAGATACGCAGTATTTT.

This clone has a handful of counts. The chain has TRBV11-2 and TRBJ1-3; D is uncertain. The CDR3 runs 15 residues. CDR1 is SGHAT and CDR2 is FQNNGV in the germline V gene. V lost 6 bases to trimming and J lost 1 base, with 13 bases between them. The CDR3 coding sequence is TGTGCCAGCAGACACAGAAGTCCTTCTGGAAACACCATATATTTT. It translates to CASRHRSPSGNTIYF.

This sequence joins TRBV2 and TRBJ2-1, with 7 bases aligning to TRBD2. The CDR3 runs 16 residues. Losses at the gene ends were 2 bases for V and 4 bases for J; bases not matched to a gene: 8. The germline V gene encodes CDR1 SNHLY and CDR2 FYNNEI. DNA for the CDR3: TGTGCCAGCAGTGAAAGTAGCGGGTCTTATTACAATGAGCAGTTCTTC. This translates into CASSESSGSYYNEQFF.

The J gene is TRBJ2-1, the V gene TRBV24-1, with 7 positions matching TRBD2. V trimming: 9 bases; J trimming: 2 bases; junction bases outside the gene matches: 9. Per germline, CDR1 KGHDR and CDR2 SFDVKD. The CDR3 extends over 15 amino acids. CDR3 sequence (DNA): TGTGCCACCCCCTTGGGGAGGGCGACCTACAATGAGCAGTTCTTC. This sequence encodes CATPLGRATYNEQFF.

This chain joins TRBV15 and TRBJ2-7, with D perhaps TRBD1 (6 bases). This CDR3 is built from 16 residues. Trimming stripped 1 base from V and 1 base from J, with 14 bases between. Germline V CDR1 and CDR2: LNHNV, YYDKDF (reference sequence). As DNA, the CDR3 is TGTGCCACCAGCAGAGCCCCCATTCAGGGGTCCTACGAGCAGTACTTC. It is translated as CATSRAPIQGSYEQYF.

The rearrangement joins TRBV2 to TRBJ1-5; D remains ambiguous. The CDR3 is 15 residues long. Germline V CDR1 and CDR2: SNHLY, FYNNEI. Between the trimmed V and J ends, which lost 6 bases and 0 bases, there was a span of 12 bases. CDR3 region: CASREEYYSNQPQHF. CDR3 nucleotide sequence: TGTGCCAGCAGGGAGGAATACTATAGCAATCAGCCCCAGCATTTT. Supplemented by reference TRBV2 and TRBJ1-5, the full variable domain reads EPEVTQTPSHQVTQMGQEVILRCVPISNHLYFYWYRQILGQKVEFLVSFYNNEISEKSEIFDDQFSVERPDGSNFTLKIRSTKLEDSAMYFCASREEYYSNQPQHFGDGTRLSIL.

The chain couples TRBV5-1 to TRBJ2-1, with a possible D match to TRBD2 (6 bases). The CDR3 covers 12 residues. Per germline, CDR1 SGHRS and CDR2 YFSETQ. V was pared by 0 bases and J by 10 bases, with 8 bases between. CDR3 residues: CASSLEAGEQFF. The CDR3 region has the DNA TGCGCCAGCAGCTTGGAAGCGGGCGAGCAGTTCTTC.

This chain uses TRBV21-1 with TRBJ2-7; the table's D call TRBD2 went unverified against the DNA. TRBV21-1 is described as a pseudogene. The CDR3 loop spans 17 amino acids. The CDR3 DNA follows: TGTGCCAGCAGCAAAGCCTCCCTAGCGGGAATTACCTACGAGCAGTACTTC. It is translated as CASSKASLAGITYEQYF.

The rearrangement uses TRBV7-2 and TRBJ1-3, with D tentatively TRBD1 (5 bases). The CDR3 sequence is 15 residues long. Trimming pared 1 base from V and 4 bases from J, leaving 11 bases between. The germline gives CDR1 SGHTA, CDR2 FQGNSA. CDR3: CASSLVGGTGNTIYF. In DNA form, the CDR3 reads TGTGCCAGCAGCTTAGTAGGAGGGACGGGAAACACCATATATTTT.

CDR3 sequence (DNA): TGTGCCAGCAGCCAAAATCCGGGACTGGAACAACAGCCCCAGCATTTT. Amino acid sequence: CASSQNPGLEQQPQHF. This sequence joins TRBV5-5 and TRBJ1-5; a possible D gene is TRBD1 (5 bases). V was clipped by 4 bases and J by 7 bases, with 21 bases between them. CDR1 is SGHKS, CDR2 YYEKEE, per germline (reference sequence). The CDR3 totals 16 residues.

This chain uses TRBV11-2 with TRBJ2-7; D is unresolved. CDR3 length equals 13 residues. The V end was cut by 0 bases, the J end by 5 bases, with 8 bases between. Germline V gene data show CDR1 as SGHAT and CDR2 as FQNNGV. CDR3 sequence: CASSLDRTDEQYF. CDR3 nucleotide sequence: TGTGCCAGCAGCTTAGATAGAACTGACGAGCAGTACTTC.

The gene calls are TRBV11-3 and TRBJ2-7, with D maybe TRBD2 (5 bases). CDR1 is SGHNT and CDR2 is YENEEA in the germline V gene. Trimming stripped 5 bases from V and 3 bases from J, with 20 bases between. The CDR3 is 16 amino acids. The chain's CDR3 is CASSLGGPGLDYEQYF. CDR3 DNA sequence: TGTGCCAGCAGCCTTGGAGGACCCGGGCTTGACTACGAGCAGTACTTC.